What follows describes a single T cell receptor beta chain. Its specificity is not known. The CDR3 is 15 amino acids. Between the trimmed V and J ends, which lost 4 bases and 4 bases, there was a span of 16 bases. Germline-derived CDR1 and CDR2 are MGHRA and YSYEKL. The data were obtained in a study of shared clonotypes between healthy human individuals. Study as a whole: Those who served as donors were two women and a few men between the ages of 18 and 49. Study outcomes and limitations: Blood alone was sampled, and tissue repertoires likely differ. Unshared clonotypes carried lower generation probabilities than those common to all four donors.

Donors, without exception, were Caucasian adults residing in Nashville, Tennessee. Produced via immunoSEQ multiplex PCR; TCRdb's table is partial and in-frame only. This table has 2 million to 3 million clones, 80% to 95% appearing once. V is TRBV4-1 and J is TRBJ1-1, with D perhaps matching TRBD1 (5 bases). The source material was naive CD4+ T cells from PBMCs. The subset: CD45RA+ positively selected. This clonotype originated in a man aged 18-30 years in good health. Some clones in this sample may be carry-over from other donors' samples. This chain's CDR3 is CASSRDLGGGTEAFF. The CDR3 DNA sequence: TGCGCCAGCAGCCGGGATCTTGGGGGGGGCACTGAAGCTTTCTTT.